This T cell receptor (beta chain) is drawn from a study of blood T cell repertoires in COVID-19. The protocol was immunoSEQ multiplex PCR, while the TCRdb copy is restricted to in-frame clones and leaves out a portion. In the table there are around 180,000 clones, over 80% of which are singletons. The CDR3 consists of 15 residues. Trimming removed 5 bases from V and 6 bases from J; junction bases left unmatched: 3. From germline, CDR1 is MDHEN and CDR2 SYDVKM. This sequence joins TRBV28 and TRBJ2-1, with 14 positions matching TRBD2. The TCR sequence derives from a woman aged 25 to 39 with acute or convalescent COVID-19. Sequenced input: peripheral blood. CDR3 residues: CASSQTSGRANEQFF. The CDR3, as DNA: TGTGCCAGCAGTCAGACTAGCGGGAGGGCCAATGAGCAGTTCTTC.